This T cell receptor beta chain was sequenced during a study of glioma-infiltrating T cells after dendritic cell vaccination. Across the whole study: Glioblastoma patients came from Phase I and II dendritic cell vaccination trials. The study, taken as a whole, reports: No direct clonality-survival link was found; a diverse polyclonal response may matter.

A word on this clone: Its antigen is not identified.

As to time point: after dendritic cell vaccination, including at tumor progression/relapse. The CDR3 extends over 14 amino acids. Germline loops: CDR1 MNHEY, CDR2 SVGAGI. V was cut by 5 bases and J by 2 bases, with 12 bases left in between. The PCR used 60 V beta and 13 J beta primers. TCRdb's table, derived via immunoSEQ multiplex PCR, lists solely in-frame clones and lacks some. The table has just under 60,000 clones, approximately 80% seen once. The sample in question was blood, obtained after dendritic cell vaccination. The chain employs TRBV6-5 and TRBJ1-2; D unresolved. This sequence was found in a human donor with glioblastoma. CDR3 sequence reads: CASSPHGLNYGYTF. The CDR3 coding sequence is TGTGCCAGCAGTCCCCACGGACTAAACTATGGCTACACCTTC.